This entry lists 7 T cell receptor beta chains sequenced from one sample in a study of post-analysis software for immune sequencing data. TCR beta libraries were prepared from cDNA with unique molecular identifiers. TCRdb re-analysed the PCR reads in MiXCR, keeping a single row per CDR3 protein. Here the sample spans about 820,000 distinct CDR3 sequences, roughly 50% being singletons. No antigens are known for them. Study observations and caveats: Higher frequency in patients than in controls was seen for roughly five TRBV segments, with TRBV5-6, TRBV5-1 and TRBV20-1 among them.

The sequenced sample was blood. The source is a girl between 10 and 17 years old with multiple sclerosis.

In its sample, this clonotype was seen a few times. V gene TRBV20-1 combines with J gene TRBJ2-1; 10 positions agree with TRBD2. The CDR3 sequence is 15 residues long. V was pared by 2 bases and J by 5 bases, with 6 bases of the junction left unmatched. Looked up from germline, CDR1 is DFQATT and CDR2 is SNEGSKA (reference sequence). The CDR3 DNA reads as TGCAGTGCTAGACCCCTAGCGGGGGCCCACAATGAGCAGTTCTTC. Its protein is CSARPLAGAHNEQFF.

The chain is built from TRBV5-5 and TRBJ2-5; D gene ambiguous. CDR1 is SGHKS and CDR2 is YYEKEE in the germline V gene (reference sequence). The CDR3 is 15 residues long. Between the trimmed V and J ends, which lost 4 bases and 4 bases, there was a span of 17 bases. Here the CDR3 DNA reads TGTGCCAGCAGCCCCCCCGGGCGCTTTTCAGAGACCCAGTACTTC. It translates to CASSPPGRFSETQYF.

V gene TRBV5-5 combines with J gene TRBJ1-1, with 11 bases that match TRBD1. Germline-derived CDR1 and CDR2 are SGHKS and YYEKEE (reference sequence). Unmatched junction bases numbered 3, after V lost 3 bases and J lost 5 bases. The CDR3 is 14 amino acids. The CDR3 DNA reads TGTGCCAGCAGCTGGGACAGGGGGTGGACTGAAGCTTTCTTT. This sequence encodes CASSWDRGWTEAFF.

In this sample, this clonotype turned up once. The rearrangement joins TRBV20-1 to TRBJ1-4, with D hard to call. This CDR3 comprises 12 residues. The V and J ends lost 3 bases and 8 bases respectively, with 10 bases between them. The germline V gene encodes CDR1 DFQATT and CDR2 SNEGSKA (reference sequence). CDR3 nucleotide sequence: TGCAGTGCTAGTGGCACCGGAGAAAAACTGTTTTTT. Amino acid sequence: CSASGTGEKLFF.

In this sample, this clonotype turned up a few times. The genes are TRBV29-1 and TRBJ1-2, with a tentative D call TRBD1 (6 bases). The CDR3 covers 13 residues. Trimming shortened V by 7 bases and J by 4 bases, and 16 bases separated the two germline ends. Germline V CDR1 and CDR2: SQVTM, ANQGSEA. CDR3 protein: CSGYRDGGYGYTF. The CDR3 DNA follows: TGCAGCGGGTACAGGGACGGTGGCTATGGCTACACCTTC. Using reference TRBV29-1 and TRBJ1-2 for the parts outside the CDR3, the full variable domain is SAVISQKPSRDICQRGTSLTIQCQVDSQVTMMFWYRQQPGQSLTLIATANQGSEATYESGFVIDKFPISRPNLTFSTLTVSNMSPEDSSIYLCSGYRDGGYGYTFGSGTRLTVV.

The chain carries TRBV12-3 or TRBV12-4 and TRBJ2-1; 9 nucleotides agree with TRBD2. After removal of 2 bases from V and 6 bases from J, the junction contained 8 bases not matched to a gene. The CDR3 is 16 amino acids. The CDR3 loop is CASSLRGGRDPNEQFF. The CDR3 DNA is TGTGCCAGCAGTTTACGAGGCGGGAGGGATCCCAATGAGCAGTTCTTC.

This clonotype was seen only once. The chain combines TRBV12-3 or TRBV12-4 with TRBJ1-2; D gene ambiguous. Trimming stripped 5 bases from V and 6 bases from J, with 19 bases between. The CDR3 contains 15 residues. CDR3 coding DNA: TGTGCCAGCAGTCCCGGACGTGGGATAAAAAATGGCTACACCTTC. It codes for CASSPGRGIKNGYTF.